Listed below are T cell receptor beta chains from one sample, sequenced in a study of CD8 T cells in Susac syndrome. TCRdb recomputed calls from the immunoSEQ multiplex PCR reads with MiXCR, one row per CDR3 protein. The sample consists of 150,000 to 200,000 distinct CDR3 sequences, 85% to 95% of them appearing once. The specimen was CD4+ T cells from PBMCs. The receptors were gathered from a human donor in good health. The CDR3 runs from the conserved cysteine through the conserved F or W. Fields, in order: J gene, D gene, clone size, V gene, CDR3 protein, CDR3 DNA. D genes are given only for firm matches. The listing skips clone size in some rows; elsewhere it reads once, few, many or a size class.

TRBJ2-6,-,-,TRBV2,CATPIRPSGANVLTF,TGTGCCACCCCAATTAGACCTTCTGGGGCCAACGTCCTGACTTTC
TRBJ2-3,-,-,TRBV19,CASSIQGRTDTQYF,TGTGCCAGTAGTATACAGGGACGCACAGATACGCAGTATTTT
TRBJ1-2,-,-,TRBV7-2,CASSFRQEIYTF,TGTGCCAGCAGCTTTCGACAGGAGATCTACACCTTC
TRBJ1-2,-,-,TRBV3-1,CASSRTGVNYGYTF,TGTGCCAGCAGCCGAACAGGAGTCAACTATGGCTACACCTTC
TRBJ1-5,-,-,TRBV7-9,CASSPDIQPQHF,TGTGCCAGCAGCCCGGACATTCAGCCCCAGCATTTT
TRBJ2-1,-,-,TRBV7-3,CASSPTVNNEQFF,TGTGCCAGCAGCCCAACGGTAAACAATGAGCAGTTCTTC
TRBJ2-5,-,-,TRBV2,CASRLGGPRETQYF,TGTGCCAGCAGATTGGGGGGGCCGCGAGAGACCCAGTACTTC
TRBJ2-5,-,-,TRBV18,CASSPPRKSGQETQYF,TGTGCCAGCTCACCACCGCGTAAGTCAGGCCAAGAGACCCAGTACTTC
TRBJ2-5,TRBD1,-,TRBV12-3/TRBV12-4,CASRSGGAGETQYF,TGTGCCAGCAGGTCAGGGGGCGCGGGGGAGACCCAGTACTTC
TRBJ1-5,TRBD1,-,TRBV2,CASTEDRGSNQPQHF,TGTGCCAGCACTGAGGACAGGGGGAGCAATCAGCCCCAGCATTTT
TRBJ2-5,TRBD2,-,TRBV13,CASSLVGLAGVLETQYF,TGTGCCAGCAGCTTAGTGGGACTAGCGGGGGTCTTGGAGACCCAGTACTTC
TRBJ1-2,TRBD1,-,TRBV20-1,CSARDRGQGYTF,TGCAGTGCAAGGGACAGGGGCCAAGGCTACACCTTC
TRBJ1-1,-,once,TRBV20-1,CSARAGAPDTEAFF,TGCAGTGCTAGAGCGGGGGCGCCGGACACTGAAGCTTTCTTT
TRBJ1-4,TRBD1,-,TRBV3-1,CASSNTGGANEKLFF,TGTGCCAGCAGCAATACAGGGGGTGCTAATGAAAAACTGTTTTTT
TRBJ2-3,-,-,TRBV20-1,CSAQYVGATDTDTQYF,TGCAGTGCTCAGTATGTCGGGGCCACAGACACAGATACGCAGTATTTT
TRBJ2-3,-,-,TRBV3-1,CASSQDDRTDTQYF,TGTGCCAGCAGCCAAGATGACCGCACAGATACGCAGTATTTT
TRBJ2-3,-,-,TRBV2,CASSEAIADTQYF,TGTGCCAGCAGTGAAGCAATAGCAGATACGCAGTATTTT
TRBJ1-4,-,-,TRBV5-8,CASSLWGNEKLFF,TGTGCCAGCAGCTTGTGGGGAAACGAAAAACTGTTTTTT
TRBJ2-5,TRBD2,-,TRBV6-1,CASRDTGGAETQYF,TGTGCCAGCAGGGACACGGGAGGGGCAGAGACCCAGTACTTC
TRBJ1-2,-,-,TRBV19,CASSPTDYNYGYTF,TGTGCCAGTAGTCCGACAGACTATAACTATGGCTACACCTTC
TRBJ2-1,TRBD1,-,TRBV20-1,CSATDREAYNEQFF,TGCAGTGCCACGGACAGGGAAGCCTACAATGAGCAGTTCTTC
TRBJ1-4,-,-,TRBV5-1,CASSLAAIVATNEKLFF,TGCGCCAGCAGCTTGGCGGCAATAGTTGCAACTAATGAAAAACTGTTTTTT
TRBJ1-5,-,-,TRBV7-2,CASSQVSFQPQHF,TGTGCCAGCAGCCAGGTTTCTTTTCAGCCCCAGCATTTT
TRBJ1-5,-,-,TRBV12-3/TRBV12-4,CASSLGGSQPQHF,TGTGCCAGCAGTTTGGGGGGAAGTCAGCCCCAGCATTTT
TRBJ1-6,TRBD1,-,TRBV11-1,CASSGGGTDYSPLHF,TGTGCCAGCAGCGGAGGGGGGACAGACTATTCACCCCTCCACTTT
TRBJ1-6,TRBD1,-,TRBV13,CASRLGQGYSPLHF,TGTGCCAGCAGGTTGGGACAGGGATATTCACCCCTCCACTTT
TRBJ1-4,TRBD1,-,TRBV27,CTSSLWTGEDEKLFF,TGTACCAGCAGTCTTTGGACAGGGGAGGACGAAAAACTGTTTTTT
TRBJ1-4,TRBD1,-,TRBV5-6,CASSLARTGNEKLFF,TGTGCCAGCAGCTTGGCCCGGACAGGAAATGAAAAACTGTTTTTT
TRBJ1-2,-,-,TRBV7-2,CASSLPPGGYTF,TGTGCCAGCAGCTTACCGCCGGGAGGCTACACCTTC
TRBJ1-4,TRBD1,-,TRBV20-1,CSAIGTGNEKLFF,TGCAGTGCTATAGGGACAGGAAATGAAAAACTGTTTTTT
TRBJ2-5,-,-,TRBV12-3/TRBV12-4,CASSLVVASETQYF,TGTGCCAGCAGTTTAGTGGTGGCGTCAGAGACCCAGTACTTC
TRBJ2-5,-,-,TRBV20-1,CSARDPATYETQYF,TGCAGTGCTAGAGATCCCGCCACGTATGAGACCCAGTACTTC
TRBJ1-2,TRBD1,-,TRBV9,CASSPGTAYLYGYTF,TGTGCCAGCAGCCCCGGGACAGCGTATCTCTATGGCTACACCTTC
TRBJ1-2,-,few,TRBV5-1,CASSLDGNGYTF,TGCGCCAGCAGCTTGGATGGGAATGGCTACACCTTC
TRBJ1-2,-,-,TRBV5-1,CASSLWGSGNYGYTF,TGCGCCAGCAGCCTGTGGGGGTCGGGAAACTATGGCTACACCTTC
TRBJ2-7,-,-,TRBV18,CASSLQSRDGEQYF,TGTGCCAGCTCGCTACAATCCCGGGACGGTGAGCAGTACTTC
TRBJ1-2,TRBD1,-,TRBV5-6,CASSLAGQGGYGYTF,TGTGCCAGCAGCTTGGCAGGACAGGGCGGCTATGGCTACACCTTC